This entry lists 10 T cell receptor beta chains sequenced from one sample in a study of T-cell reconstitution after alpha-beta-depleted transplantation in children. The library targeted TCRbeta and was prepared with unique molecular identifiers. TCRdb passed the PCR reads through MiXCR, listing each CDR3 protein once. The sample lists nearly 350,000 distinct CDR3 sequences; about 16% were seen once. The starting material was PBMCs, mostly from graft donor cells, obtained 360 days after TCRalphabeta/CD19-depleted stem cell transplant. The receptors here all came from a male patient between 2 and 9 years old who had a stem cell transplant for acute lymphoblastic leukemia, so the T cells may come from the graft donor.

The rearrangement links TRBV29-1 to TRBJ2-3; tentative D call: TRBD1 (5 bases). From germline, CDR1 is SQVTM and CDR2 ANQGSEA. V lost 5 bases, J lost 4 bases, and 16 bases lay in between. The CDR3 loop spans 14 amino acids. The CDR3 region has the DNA TGCAGCGTTCTACAGCCAAGGGGTCCAGATACGCAGTATTTT. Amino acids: CSVLQPRGPDTQYF.

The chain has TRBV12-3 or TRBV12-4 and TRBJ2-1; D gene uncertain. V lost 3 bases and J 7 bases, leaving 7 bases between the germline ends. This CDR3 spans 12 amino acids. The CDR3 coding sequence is TGTGCCAGCAGTTTTAGTAAGAATGAGCAGTTCTTC. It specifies CASSFSKNEQFF.

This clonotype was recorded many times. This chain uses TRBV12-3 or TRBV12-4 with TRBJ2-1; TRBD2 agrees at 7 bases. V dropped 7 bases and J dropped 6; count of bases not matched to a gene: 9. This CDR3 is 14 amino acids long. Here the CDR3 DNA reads TGTGCCAGCAAGCCCGGGAGGCTAATCAATGAGCAGTTCTTC. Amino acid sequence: CASKPGRLINEQFF.

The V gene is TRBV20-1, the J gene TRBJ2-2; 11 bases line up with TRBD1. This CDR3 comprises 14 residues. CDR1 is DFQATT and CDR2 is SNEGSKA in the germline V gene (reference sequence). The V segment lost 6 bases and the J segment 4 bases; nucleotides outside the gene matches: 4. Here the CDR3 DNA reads TGCAGTGCCACCGGGACAGGGGGCACCGGGGAGCTGTTTTTT. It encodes CSATGTGGTGELFF.

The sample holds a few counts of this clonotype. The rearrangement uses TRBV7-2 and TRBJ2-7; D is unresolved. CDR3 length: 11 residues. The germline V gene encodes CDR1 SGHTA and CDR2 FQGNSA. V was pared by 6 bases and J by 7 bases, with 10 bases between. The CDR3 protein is CASRELGEQYF. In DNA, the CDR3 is TGTGCCAGCAGGGAGCTGGGAGAGCAGTACTTC.

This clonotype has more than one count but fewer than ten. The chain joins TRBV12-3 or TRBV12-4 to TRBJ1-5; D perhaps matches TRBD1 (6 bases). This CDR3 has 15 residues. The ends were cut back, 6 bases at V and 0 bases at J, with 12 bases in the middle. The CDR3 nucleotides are TGTGCCAGCAGCCAAACAGGGTATAGCAATCAGCCCCAGCATTTT. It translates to CASSQTGYSNQPQHF.

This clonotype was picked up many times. CDR3 sequence reads: CSASRPPGLEQFF. The CDR3 DNA follows: TGCAGTGCTAGCCGTCCGCCGGGTCTTGAGCAGTTCTTC. The genes are TRBV20-1 and TRBJ2-1; D is unresolved. Trimming removed 3 bases at V and 9 bases at J, with 15 bases between. The CDR3 runs 13 residues. Germline loops: CDR1 DFQATT, CDR2 SNEGSKA (reference sequence).

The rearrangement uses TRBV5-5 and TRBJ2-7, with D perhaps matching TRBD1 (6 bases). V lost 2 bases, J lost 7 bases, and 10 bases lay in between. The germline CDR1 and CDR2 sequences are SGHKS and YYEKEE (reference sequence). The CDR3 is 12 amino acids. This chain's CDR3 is CASSLIGTEQYF. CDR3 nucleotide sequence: TGTGCCAGCAGCTTAATAGGGACAGAGCAGTACTTC.

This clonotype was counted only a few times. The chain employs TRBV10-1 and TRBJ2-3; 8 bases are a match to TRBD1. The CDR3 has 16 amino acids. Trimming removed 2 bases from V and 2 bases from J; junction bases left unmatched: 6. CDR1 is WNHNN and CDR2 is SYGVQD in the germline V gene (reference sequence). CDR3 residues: CASSERGDRPTDTQYF. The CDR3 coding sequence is TGCGCCAGCAGTGAGAGAGGGGACAGGCCCACAGATACGCAGTATTTT.

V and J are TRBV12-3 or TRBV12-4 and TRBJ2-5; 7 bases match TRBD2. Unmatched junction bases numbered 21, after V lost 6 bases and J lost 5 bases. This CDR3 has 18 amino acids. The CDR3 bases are TGTGCCAGCAGCCCCGAGCGGGGACTGGAATGGAAATGGGAGACCCAGTACTTC. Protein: CASSPERGLEWKWETQYF.